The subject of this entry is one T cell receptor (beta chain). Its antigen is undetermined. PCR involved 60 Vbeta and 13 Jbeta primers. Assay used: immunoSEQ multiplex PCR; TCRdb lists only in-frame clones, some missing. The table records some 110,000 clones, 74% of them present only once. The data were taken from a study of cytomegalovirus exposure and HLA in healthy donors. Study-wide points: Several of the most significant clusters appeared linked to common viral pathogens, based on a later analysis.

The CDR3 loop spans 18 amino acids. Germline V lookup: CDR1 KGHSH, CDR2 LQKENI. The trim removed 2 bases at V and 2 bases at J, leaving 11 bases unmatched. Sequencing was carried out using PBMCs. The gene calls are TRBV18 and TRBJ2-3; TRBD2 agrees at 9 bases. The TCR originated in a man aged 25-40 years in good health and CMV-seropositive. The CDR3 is CASSPRPLERGVTDTQYF. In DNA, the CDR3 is TGTGCCAGCTCACCAAGACCCCTCGAGCGGGGGGTCACAGATACGCAGTATTTT.